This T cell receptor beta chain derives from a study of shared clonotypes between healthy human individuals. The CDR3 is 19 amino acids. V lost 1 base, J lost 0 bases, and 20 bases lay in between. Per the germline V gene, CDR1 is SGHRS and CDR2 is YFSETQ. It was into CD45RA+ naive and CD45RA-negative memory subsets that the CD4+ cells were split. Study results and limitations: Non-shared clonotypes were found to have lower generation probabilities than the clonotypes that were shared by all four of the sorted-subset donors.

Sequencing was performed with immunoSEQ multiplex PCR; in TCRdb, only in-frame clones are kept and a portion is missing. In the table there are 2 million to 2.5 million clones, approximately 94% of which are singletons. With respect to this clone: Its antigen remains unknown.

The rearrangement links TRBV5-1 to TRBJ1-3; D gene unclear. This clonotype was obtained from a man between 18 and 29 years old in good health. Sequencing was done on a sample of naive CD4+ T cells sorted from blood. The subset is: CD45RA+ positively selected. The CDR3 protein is CASSLNPPTSGLSGNTIYF. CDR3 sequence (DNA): TGCGCCAGCAGCTTGAACCCGCCGACGTCAGGCCTCTCTGGAAACACCATATATTTT.